This T cell receptor (beta chain) was recorded in a study of blood T cell repertoires in COVID-19 (dated by TCRdb to 2018 to 2021). Describing the broader study: The collaborator samples originated in the United States, Italy and Spain and spanned the acute and convalescent phases of COVID-19. HLA class I and class II types, where available, came from metadata supplied by the sample provider rather than from assay-based typing. Samples came from the ongoing ImmuneRACE study (first 160 participants) plus 1,254 subjects from 6 global collaborators. The prospective study material was composed of cDNA or gDNA derived from T cells, B-cell-depleted T cells, or PBMCs. Deeply sampled blood TCRbeta repertoires from subjects exposed to, actively infected with, or recovered from COVID-19 were included in the dataset. The repertoires were released in a freely available public database intended as a resource for research on the immune response to SARS-CoV-2. A de-identified subject ID, COVID-19 status, age in years and sex were almost always included in the sample metadata. What the authors observed across the whole study: Clinical and demographic metadata were provided uncurated, with the amount varying by source and participant.

The germline V gene (reference sequence) gives CDR1 as MNHEY and CDR2 as SMNVEV. Relative to germline, V is 6 bases shorter and J is 6 bases shorter, with 18 bases between their ends. There are 14 amino acids in the CDR3, from cysteine to phenylalanine inclusive. Of all the DNA, just the CDR3 is kept, 42 bases in frame from base 1. Another Seattle source contributed samples from volunteer blood donors who had recovered from COVID-19. Whole blood was collected in K2EDTA tubes by collaborating institutions according to the institutions' own protocols. For TCRbeta analysis, collaborators shipped samples in one of three forms: frozen whole blood, isolated PBMCs, or DNA extracted from either of those sample types. As to this clone: Its antigen target is currently unknown. No per-base quality is available; no much larger clone lies one base away.

TCRbeta CDR3 regions were amplified from genomic DNA by means of the immunoSEQ Assay, a bias-controlled multiplex PCR. Under the source paper's analysis protocol: The number of nucleated cells in each sample was estimated from the amplification of reference gene primers within the assay. Sequence reads were collapsed and filtered to measure the absolute abundance of every unique TCRbeta CDR3 rearrangement. For each sample, productive Simpson clonality was calculated as the square root of Simpson's diversity index across productive rearrangements. This is the immuneACCESS table as TCRdb keeps it, with only in-frame sequences that have V and J called. A part of the clones is gone; compared with another copy, unresolved V genes explain less than half, and the rest is unexplained. Clone size and V and J calls were adopted from that table, with D and trimming inferred from the DNA. Recorded for this sample are roughly 170,000 clones; about 85% of them occurred a single time. The ten most abundant clones make up 1% to 1.5% of the sample.

The receptor chain draws on TRBV27 and TRBJ2-7; the D gene is perhaps TRBD1, on 6 matching bases. The origin of this receptor is a man in his fifties or sixties who had recovered from COVID-19. Input material: peripheral blood. The DNA is as follows: TGTGCCAGCAGATCTGCGTCCGTAGGGGGCGAGCAGTACTTC. Translated, this is CASRSASVGGEQYF.